The 27 T cell receptor beta chains reported below all come from one sample, sequenced in a study of monozygotic twins with inflammatory bowel disease. TCRdb re-called the 5' RACE reads; one entry per CDR3 protein, DNA not given. Its listing shows 440,000 or so distinct CDR3 sequences. Input material: blood. These receptors all come from a human donor with ulcerative colitis or Crohn's disease, or a healthy co-twin of an affected twin (not recorded which).

The chain couples TRBV7-2 to TRBJ2-5; TCRdb's D call of TRBD2 is untestable without DNA. The length of the CDR3 is 15 residues. Germline CDR1 and CDR2: SGHTA and FQGNSA. This CDR3 reads CASSTAAERRETQYF.

This chain uses TRBV28 with TRBJ1-5; the D call from TCRdb, TRBD1, cannot be confirmed without DNA. The CDR3 consists of 11 residues. CDR1 and CDR2 (germline): MDHEN, SYDVKM. The CDR3 sequence: CASSTLRPQHF.

J is TRBJ2-3 and V is TRBV6-5; the TRBD2 assignment by TCRdb is unverifiable without DNA. This CDR3 has 16 residues. Germline CDR1 is MNHEY and CDR2 is SVGAGI. CDR3 amino acids: CASRAPTAGGRDTQYF.

The V and J genes are TRBV20-1 and TRBJ1-2. CDR3 size: 12 residues. Germline CDR1 reads DFQATT; CDR2 reads SNEGSKA (reference sequence). CDR3 protein: CSASSAGYGYTF.

This sequence joins TRBV5-6 and TRBJ2-7; the TCRdb call, TRBD1, lacks DNA for checking. Germline values: CDR1 SGHDT, CDR2 YYEEEE. The CDR3 totals 14 residues. The CDR3 sequence is CASSSPGGWNEQYF.

CDR3 sequence: CASSPGAAMINIQYF. The chain carries TRBV18 and TRBJ2-4; TCRdb's D call, TRBD1, is unchecked because there is no DNA. Germline values: CDR1 KGHSH, CDR2 LQKENI. This CDR3 spans 15 amino acids.

This rearrangement joins TRBV5-1 to TRBJ2-5; TCRdb outputs TRBD2, but without DNA this stays unchecked. The CDR3 contains 14 residues. Germline V CDR1 and CDR2: SGHRS, YFSETQ. The CDR3 loop is CASSWVAGQETQYF.

The chain joins TRBV3-1 to TRBJ2-2; checking the TCRdb D call of TRBD2 is not possible without DNA. From germline, CDR1 is LGHDT and CDR2 YNNKEL (reference sequence). CDR3 length equals 16 residues. This CDR3 reads CASSPLAGEDTGELFF.

The V gene is TRBV10-2, the J gene TRBJ2-3; as DNA is missing, the TRBD2 call by TCRdb cannot be tested. The germline V gene encodes CDR1 WSHSY and CDR2 SAAADI. The CDR3 runs to 14 residues. The CDR3 sequence: CASSGTSSADTQYF.

This chain connects TRBV6-2 or TRBV6-3 to TRBJ1-1; checking the TCRdb D call of TRBD1 is not possible without DNA. The CDR3 totals 13 residues. CDR1 MNHEY and CDR2 SVGEGT come from the germline V gene. The CDR3 sequence: CASSLTGVAEAFF.

This sequence joins TRBV7-2 and TRBJ1-1. Germline CDR1 is SGHTA and CDR2 is FQGNSA. The CDR3 spans 13 residues. CDR3 sequence: CASIKRENTEAFF. Variable domain in full (rest from reference TRBV7-2 and TRBJ1-1): GAGVSQSPSNKVTEKGKDVELRCDPISGHTALYWYRQSLGQGLEFLIYFQGNSAPDKSGLPSDRFSAERTGGSVSTLTIQRTQQEDSAVYLCASIKRENTEAFFGQGTRLTVV.

V and J are TRBV12-3 or TRBV12-4 and TRBJ2-1; TCRdb gives TRBD2 as the D gene, but with no DNA this cannot be confirmed. This CDR3 contains 12 residues. The chain's CDR3 is CASSLGTSDKFF.

The chain links TRBV29-1 to TRBJ1-2. This CDR3 region has 12 residues. Germline V gives CDR1 SQVTM, CDR2 ANQGSEA. CDR3 sequence reads: CSVPGLAYGYTF.

The chain has TRBV29-1 and TRBJ1-1; TCRdb picks TRBD1, but there is no DNA to check that call. CDR1 and CDR2 from the germline V gene are SQVTM and ANQGSEA. The length of the CDR3 is 13 residues. CDR3 in amino acids: CSVENRGNTEAFF.

This chain connects TRBV5-1 to TRBJ1-2; TCRdb's D gene call, TRBD1, goes unchecked for lack of DNA. The CDR3 totals 14 residues. Per the germline V gene, CDR1 is SGHRS and CDR2 is YFSETQ. The CDR3 loop is CASSPGQTNYGYTF.

The CDR3: CAISESRASRSNEQFF. This sequence joins TRBV10-3 and TRBJ2-1; the TCRdb D gene call, TRBD2, has no DNA to confirm it. Germline lookup yields CDR1 ENHRY and CDR2 SYGVKD. The length of the CDR3 is 16 residues.

The chain combines TRBV24-1 with TRBJ2-2; TCRdb selects TRBD2, and the lack of DNA leaves this call unchecked. Germline V gives CDR1 KGHDR, CDR2 SFDVKD. The CDR3 covers 14 residues. CDR3 sequence reads: CATSPGLSTGELFF.

The V and J genes are TRBV9 and TRBJ1-2; no DNA is available, so the TRBD1 call from TCRdb remains unchecked. The CDR3 length is 13 residues. Germline V gives CDR1 SGDLS, CDR2 YYNGEE. CDR3 region: CASSLPGARGYTF.

The rearrangement links TRBV3-1 to TRBJ2-5; TCRdb's D call of TRBD2 is untestable without DNA. Germline lookup yields CDR1 LGHDT and CDR2 YNNKEL (reference sequence). The CDR3 consists of 14 residues. The CDR3 region is CASSSGTSFETQYF.

The chain employs TRBV5-8 and TRBJ2-1; TCRdb indicates TRBD2, and absent DNA this call remains unverified. The germline V gene encodes CDR1 SGHTS and CDR2 YDEGEE. The CDR3 is made up of 15 amino acids. The CDR3 here is CASSLGTSTADEQFF.

The chain joins TRBV28 to TRBJ2-7; with no DNA, the TCRdb D assignment of TRBD2 cannot be verified. Germline assignment: CDR1 MDHEN and CDR2 SYDVKM. This CDR3 region has 15 residues. The CDR3 sequence: CASSLGGNGFYEQYF.

The CDR3 is CASRSLIGLAGGQETQYF. This sequence joins TRBV6-1 and TRBJ2-5; TCRdb's D gene call, TRBD2, goes unchecked for lack of DNA. The germline V gene encodes CDR1 MNHNS and CDR2 SASEGT. The CDR3 spans 18 residues.

The chain combines TRBV5-6 with TRBJ2-5; no DNA is available, so the TRBD1 call from TCRdb remains unchecked. The CDR3 runs to 16 residues. CDR1 and CDR2 from the germline V gene are SGHDT and YYEEEE. CDR3 sequence: CASSLNPGQGGETQYF.

J is TRBJ1-2 and V is TRBV12-3 or TRBV12-4; TCRdb designates TRBD1, a call that cannot be tested without DNA. The CDR3 extends over 17 amino acids. CDR3: CASTGETGPYFNYGYTF.

J is TRBJ2-2 and V is TRBV6-6; as DNA is missing, the TRBD1 call by TCRdb cannot be tested. Germline assignment: CDR1 MNHNY and CDR2 SVGAGI (reference sequence). The CDR3 has 14 amino acids. CDR3 sequence: CASKRQQNTGELFF.

The rearrangement joins TRBV20-1 to TRBJ2-2; TCRdb's D gene call, TRBD2, goes unchecked for lack of DNA. The V gene's germline CDR1 is DFQATT and CDR2 SNEGSKA (reference sequence). The CDR3 loop spans 14 amino acids. CDR3: CSAQWTSGIGELFF.

The chain employs TRBV10-3 and TRBJ2-7; TCRdb returns TRBD1, unconfirmable since there is no DNA. The V gene's germline CDR1 is ENHRY and CDR2 SYGVKD. The CDR3 is made up of 14 amino acids. CDR3 sequence reads: CAISEGAVTYEQYF.